Sequencing of this TCR beta chain was carried out in a study of cytomegalovirus exposure and HLA in healthy donors. V shed 2 bases, J shed 0 bases, and the junction held 7 bases outside the gene matches. Germline V gene sequence: CDR1 LNHDA, CDR2 SQIVND (reference sequence). The length of the CDR3 is 17 residues. 60 Vbeta and 13 Jbeta primers were used in PCR. The assay was immunoSEQ multiplex PCR, and TCRdb's table has in-frame clones only and misses some. Here the sample spans about 93,000 clones, less than 80% being singletons. The chain uses TRBV19 and TRBJ2-3; 8 nucleotides match TRBD2. This receptor was obtained from a boy between 10 and 17 years old in good health and CMV-seropositive. The specimen sequenced was PBMCs. CDR3 residues: CASSIMGGGTSTDTQYF. CDR3 DNA sequence: TGTGCCAGTAGTATAATGGGCGGGGGGACCAGCACAGATACGCAGTATTTT.